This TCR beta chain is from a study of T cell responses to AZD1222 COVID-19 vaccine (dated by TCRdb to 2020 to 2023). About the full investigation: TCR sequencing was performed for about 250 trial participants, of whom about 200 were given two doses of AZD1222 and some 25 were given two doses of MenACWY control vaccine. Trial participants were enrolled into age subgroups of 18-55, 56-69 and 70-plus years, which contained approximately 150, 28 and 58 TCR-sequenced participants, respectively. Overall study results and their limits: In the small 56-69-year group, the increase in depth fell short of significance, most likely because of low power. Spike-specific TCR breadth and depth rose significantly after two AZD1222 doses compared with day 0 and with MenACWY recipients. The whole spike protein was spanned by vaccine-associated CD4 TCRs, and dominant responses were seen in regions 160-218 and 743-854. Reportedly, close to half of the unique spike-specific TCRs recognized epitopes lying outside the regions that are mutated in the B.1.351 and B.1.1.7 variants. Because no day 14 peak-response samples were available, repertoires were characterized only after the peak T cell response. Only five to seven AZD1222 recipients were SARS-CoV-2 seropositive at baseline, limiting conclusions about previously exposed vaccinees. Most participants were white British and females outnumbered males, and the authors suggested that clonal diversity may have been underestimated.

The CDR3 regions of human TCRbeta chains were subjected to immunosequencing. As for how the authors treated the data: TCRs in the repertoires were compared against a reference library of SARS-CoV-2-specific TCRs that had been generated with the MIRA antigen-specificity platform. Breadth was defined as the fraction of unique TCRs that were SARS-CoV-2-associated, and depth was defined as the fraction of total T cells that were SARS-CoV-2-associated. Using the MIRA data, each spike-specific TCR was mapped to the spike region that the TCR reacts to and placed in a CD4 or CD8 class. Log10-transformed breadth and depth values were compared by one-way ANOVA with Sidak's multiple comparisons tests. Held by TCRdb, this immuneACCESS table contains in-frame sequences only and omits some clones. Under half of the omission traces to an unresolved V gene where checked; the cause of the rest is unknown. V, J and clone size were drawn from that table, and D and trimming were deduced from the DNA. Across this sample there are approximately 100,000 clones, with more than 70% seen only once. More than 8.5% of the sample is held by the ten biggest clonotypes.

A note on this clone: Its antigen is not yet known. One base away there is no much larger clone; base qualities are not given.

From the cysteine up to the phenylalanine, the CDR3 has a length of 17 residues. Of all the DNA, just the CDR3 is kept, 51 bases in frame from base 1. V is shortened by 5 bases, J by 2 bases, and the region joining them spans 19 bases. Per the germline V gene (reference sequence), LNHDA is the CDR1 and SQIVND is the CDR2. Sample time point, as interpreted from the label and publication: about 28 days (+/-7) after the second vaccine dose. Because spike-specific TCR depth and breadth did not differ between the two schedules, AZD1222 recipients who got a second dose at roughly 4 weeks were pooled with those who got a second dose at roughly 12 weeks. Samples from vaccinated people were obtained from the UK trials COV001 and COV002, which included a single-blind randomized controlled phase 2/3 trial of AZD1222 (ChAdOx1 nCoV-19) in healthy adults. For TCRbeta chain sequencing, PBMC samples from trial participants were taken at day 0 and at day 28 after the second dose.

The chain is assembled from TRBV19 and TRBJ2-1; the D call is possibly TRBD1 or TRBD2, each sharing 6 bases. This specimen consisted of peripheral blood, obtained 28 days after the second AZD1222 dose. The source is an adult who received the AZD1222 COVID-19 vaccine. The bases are TGTGCCAGTAGTCCTCAAGGAGGGGGGCTCACCTACAATGAGCAGTTCTTC. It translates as CASSPQGGGLTYNEQFF.